Here is one TCR beta chain with its context. This specimen belongs to a study of cytomegalovirus exposure and HLA in healthy donors. PCR used 60 Vbeta primers and 13 Jbeta primers. Measured with immunoSEQ multiplex PCR; TCRdb has only the in-frame clones, and not every one. The sample table sets out approximately 150,000 clones. The CDR3 loop spans 12 amino acids. The germline V gene has CDR1 SGHVT and CDR2 SQSDAQ. V dropped 4 bases and J dropped 10; count of bases not matched to a gene: 3. The chain couples TRBV7-4 to TRBJ1-5; 8 nucleotides line up with TRBD1. Sample: PBMCs. This clonotype was sampled from a young woman in good health and CMV-seronegative. The CDR3, as DNA: TGTGCCAGCAGCTCGGACAGGGACCCCCAGCATTTT. The encoded protein is CASSSDRDPQHF.